This is a list of T cell receptor beta chains from one sample in a study of T cell responses to AZD1222 COVID-19 vaccine. The data were produced by immunoSEQ multiplex PCR, yet TCRdb's version contains in-frame clones alone and is incomplete. The sample lists fewer than 110,000 clones, about 90% occurring once. Sequencing was performed on peripheral blood, taken on day 0 of AZD1222 vaccination. Receptor source: an adult in good health. CDR3s include the opening cysteine and the closing phenylalanine or tryptophan. A D gene is named only where the DNA matches it firmly. Clone size, where shown, is once, few, many, or a class for clones that have expanded.

clone_size: once; cdr3_length: 11; d_call: NA; v_call: TRBV12-3/TRBV12-4; j_call: TRBJ1-1; cdr3_aa: CASGGFTEAFF; cdr3_nt: TGTGCCAGTGGGGGGTTCACTGAAGCTTTCTTT
clone_size: NA; cdr3_length: 18; d_call: TRBD2; v_call: TRBV10-1; j_call: TRBJ2-2; cdr3_aa: CASSDPRGVAGEAGELFF; cdr3_nt: TGCGCCAGCAGTGACCCCCGTGGGGTAGCGGGAGAAGCCGGGGAGCTGTTTTTT
clone_size: NA; cdr3_length: 12; d_call: NA; v_call: TRBV28; j_call: TRBJ2-1; cdr3_aa: CASSSNRNEQFF; cdr3_nt: TGTGCCAGCAGCTCCAACCGGAATGAGCAGTTCTTC
clone_size: NA; cdr3_length: 14; d_call: NA; v_call: TRBV15; j_call: TRBJ1-2; cdr3_aa: CATSRRAGALDYTF; cdr3_nt: TGTGCCACCAGCAGGCGTGCGGGGGCTCTGGACTACACCTTC
clone_size: NA; cdr3_length: 18; d_call: TRBD2; v_call: TRBV7-2; j_call: TRBJ2-3; cdr3_aa: CASSRPTSGSTYTDTQYF; cdr3_nt: TGTGCCAGCAGCCGGCCGACTAGCGGGAGTACTTACACAGATACGCAGTATTTT
clone_size: NA; cdr3_length: 13; d_call: NA; v_call: TRBV18; j_call: TRBJ2-3; cdr3_aa: CASSPGESDTQYF; cdr3_nt: TGTGCCAGCTCGCCGGGGGAATCAGATACGCAGTATTTT
clone_size: NA; cdr3_length: 19; d_call: TRBD2; v_call: TRBV23-1; j_call: TRBJ2-1; cdr3_aa: CASSPGLAGVIGGYGEQFF; cdr3_nt: TGCGCCAGCAGTCCGGGACTAGCGGGAGTAATAGGCGGATACGGAGAGCAGTTCTTC
clone_size: once; cdr3_length: 12; d_call: TRBD1; v_call: TRBV5-4; j_call: TRBJ2-1; cdr3_aa: CASSLGQGQQFF; cdr3_nt: TGTGCCAGCAGCCTAGGACAGGGACAGCAGTTCTTC
clone_size: NA; cdr3_length: 13; d_call: TRBD1; v_call: TRBV4-2; j_call: TRBJ1-4; cdr3_aa: CATNRDRGEKLFF; cdr3_nt: TGTGCCACTAACCGGGACAGAGGAGAAAAACTGTTTTTT
clone_size: NA; cdr3_length: 12; d_call: NA; v_call: TRBV19; j_call: TRBJ1-1; cdr3_aa: CASSILNTEAFF; cdr3_nt: TGTGCCAGTAGTATCCTGAACACTGAAGCTTTCTTT
clone_size: once; cdr3_length: 12; d_call: NA; v_call: TRBV2; j_call: TRBJ2-5; cdr3_aa: CASSVRGETQYF; cdr3_nt: TGTGCCAGCAGTGTTCGGGGGGAGACCCAGTACTTC
clone_size: NA; cdr3_length: 16; d_call: TRBD1; v_call: TRBV11-1; j_call: TRBJ1-6; cdr3_aa: CASSRTGSSYNSPLHF; cdr3_nt: TGTGCCAGCAGCCGGACAGGGAGCTCCTATAATTCACCCCTCCACTTT
clone_size: once; cdr3_length: 14; d_call: NA; v_call: TRBV11-2; j_call: TRBJ1-1; cdr3_aa: CASSLTGRDTEAFF; cdr3_nt: TGTGCCAGCAGCCTTACAGGTAGGGACACTGAAGCTTTCTTT
clone_size: NA; cdr3_length: 15; d_call: NA; v_call: TRBV11-3; j_call: TRBJ2-3; cdr3_aa: CASSLEGRSTDTQYF; cdr3_nt: TGTGCCAGCAGCTTAGAGGGACGGAGCACAGATACGCAGTATTTT
clone_size: NA; cdr3_length: 13; d_call: TRBD1; v_call: TRBV5-4; j_call: TRBJ2-7; cdr3_aa: CASSWRQGYEQYF; cdr3_nt: TGTGCCAGCAGCTGGCGACAGGGGTACGAGCAGTACTTC
clone_size: NA; cdr3_length: 13; d_call: NA; v_call: TRBV28; j_call: TRBJ1-2; cdr3_aa: CASSTRGRGGYTF; cdr3_nt: TGTGCCAGCAGTACGAGGGGACGAGGTGGCTACACCTTC
clone_size: many; cdr3_length: 13; d_call: NA; v_call: TRBV30; j_call: TRBJ2-2; cdr3_aa: CACHRFGTGELFF; cdr3_nt: TGTGCCTGCCACCGATTCGGCACCGGGGAGCTGTTTTTT
clone_size: NA; cdr3_length: 14; d_call: NA; v_call: TRBV5-4; j_call: TRBJ2-3; cdr3_aa: CASSFGGSTDTQYF; cdr3_nt: TGTGCCAGCAGCTTTGGAGGGTCCACAGATACGCAGTATTTT
clone_size: NA; cdr3_length: 14; d_call: NA; v_call: TRBV6-5; j_call: TRBJ1-5; cdr3_aa: CASLRFLLRQPQHF; cdr3_nt: TGTGCCAGCTTGCGTTTCCTACTGCGTCAGCCCCAGCATTTT
clone_size: once; cdr3_length: 13; d_call: NA; v_call: TRBV3-1/TRBV3-2; j_call: TRBJ1-1; cdr3_aa: CASSLGLRTEAFF; cdr3_nt: TGTGCCAGCAGCCTCGGGCTCCGCACTGAAGCTTTCTTT
clone_size: NA; cdr3_length: 17; d_call: NA; v_call: TRBV3-1/TRBV3-2; j_call: TRBJ2-7; cdr3_aa: CASSQDWPTGLDYEQYF; cdr3_nt: TGTGCCAGCAGCCAAGATTGGCCCACAGGGTTAGACTACGAGCAGTACTTC
clone_size: NA; cdr3_length: 16; d_call: TRBD1; v_call: TRBV7-3; j_call: TRBJ2-2; cdr3_aa: CASSRQGSRETGELFF; cdr3_nt: TGTGCCAGCAGCCGACAGGGATCAAGGGAGACCGGGGAGCTGTTTTTT
clone_size: once; cdr3_length: 15; d_call: TRBD1; v_call: TRBV11-2; j_call: TRBJ2-1; cdr3_aa: CASSLGQGYYNEQFF; cdr3_nt: TGTGCCAGCAGCTTAGGACAGGGCTACTACAATGAGCAGTTCTTC
clone_size: NA; cdr3_length: 16; d_call: NA; v_call: TRBV11-3; j_call: TRBJ2-7; cdr3_aa: CASSLVRRPQPYEQYF; cdr3_nt: TGTGCCAGCAGCTTAGTTCGACGCCCTCAACCCTACGAGCAGTACTTC
clone_size: NA; cdr3_length: 14; d_call: TRBD1; v_call: TRBV5-1; j_call: TRBJ2-1; cdr3_aa: CASSEGQGGNEQFF; cdr3_nt: TGCGCCAGCAGCGAGGGACAGGGCGGCAATGAGCAGTTCTTC
clone_size: NA; cdr3_length: 11; d_call: NA; v_call: TRBV30; j_call: TRBJ1-2; cdr3_aa: CAWSANYGYTF; cdr3_nt: TGTGCCTGGTCAGCTAACTATGGCTACACCTTC
clone_size: NA; cdr3_length: 15; d_call: NA; v_call: TRBV18; j_call: TRBJ2-5; cdr3_aa: CASSPPVSEGETQYF; cdr3_nt: TGTGCCAGCTCACCACCGGTTTCAGAAGGGGAGACCCAGTACTTC
clone_size: NA; cdr3_length: 16; d_call: TRBD2; v_call: TRBV9; j_call: TRBJ2-7; cdr3_aa: CASSLAGTSGTYEQYF; cdr3_nt: TGTGCCAGCAGCCTGGCCGGGACTAGCGGGACCTACGAGCAGTACTTC
clone_size: many; cdr3_length: 13; d_call: NA; v_call: TRBV7-8; j_call: TRBJ1-1; cdr3_aa: CASSLATGSTAFF; cdr3_nt: TGTGCCAGCAGCTTAGCTACAGGGAGTACAGCTTTCTTT
clone_size: NA; cdr3_length: 13; d_call: NA; v_call: TRBV7-2; j_call: TRBJ2-1; cdr3_aa: CASSRGRGNEQFF; cdr3_nt: TGTGCCAGCAGCCGAGGCCGCGGGAATGAGCAGTTCTTC
clone_size: NA; cdr3_length: 13; d_call: NA; v_call: TRBV11-3; j_call: TRBJ1-1; cdr3_aa: CASSFGRGTEAFF; cdr3_nt: TGTGCCAGCAGCTTTGGACGGGGAACTGAAGCTTTCTTT
clone_size: NA; cdr3_length: 15; d_call: NA; v_call: TRBV9; j_call: TRBJ2-1; cdr3_aa: CASSVEGGAYNEQFF; cdr3_nt: TGTGCCAGCAGCGTAGAGGGGGGAGCCTACAATGAGCAGTTCTTC
clone_size: NA; cdr3_length: 15; d_call: TRBD1; v_call: TRBV19; j_call: TRBJ1-4; cdr3_aa: CASSSGQLLNEKLFF; cdr3_nt: TGTGCCAGTAGTTCGGGACAGTTGCTGAATGAAAAACTGTTTTTT
clone_size: NA; cdr3_length: 16; d_call: TRBD1; v_call: TRBV10-2; j_call: TRBJ2-4; cdr3_aa: CASSESRGKAKNIQYF; cdr3_nt: TGCGCCAGCAGTGAGTCCAGGGGGAAGGCCAAAAACATTCAGTACTTC
clone_size: NA; cdr3_length: 15; d_call: NA; v_call: TRBV11-2; j_call: TRBJ1-4; cdr3_aa: CASSLGGGISEKLFF; cdr3_nt: TGTGCCAGCAGCTTAGGTGGGGGAATCAGTGAAAAACTGTTTTTT
clone_size: once; cdr3_length: 16; d_call: TRBD2; v_call: TRBV7-8; j_call: TRBJ2-7; cdr3_aa: CASSQSRTSGRYEQYF; cdr3_nt: TGTGCCAGCAGCCAGTCCCGGACTAGCGGGAGGTACGAGCAGTACTTC
clone_size: NA; cdr3_length: 17; d_call: TRBD2; v_call: TRBV6-6; j_call: TRBJ2-1; cdr3_aa: CASSRIKGLADYNEQFF; cdr3_nt: TGTGCCAGCAGCCGAATCAAGGGACTAGCGGACTACAATGAGCAGTTCTTC
clone_size: once; cdr3_length: 15; d_call: NA; v_call: TRBV10-1; j_call: TRBJ2-1; cdr3_aa: CASSDVLGGYNEQFF; cdr3_nt: TGCGCCAGCAGTGATGTCTTAGGCGGCTACAATGAGCAGTTCTTC
clone_size: NA; cdr3_length: 15; d_call: TRBD2; v_call: TRBV7-9; j_call: TRBJ2-1; cdr3_aa: CASTRSGTSYNEQFF; cdr3_nt: TGTGCCAGCACCAGGAGCGGGACCTCCTACAATGAGCAGTTCTTC
clone_size: NA; cdr3_length: 13; d_call: NA; v_call: TRBV27; j_call: TRBJ1-5; cdr3_aa: CASSQGLEQPQHF; cdr3_nt: TGTGCCAGCAGTCAGGGGTTGGAACAGCCCCAGCATTTT